These 30 T cell receptor beta chains came from one sample sequenced in a study of Graves' ophthalmopathy and Graves' hyperthyroidism. As the template, RNA transcripts were used to amplify TCR beta CDR3 regions. A first-round RT-PCR used HTBI primers, followed by a second-round multiplex PCR. TCRdb reprocessed the multiplex PCR reads with MiXCR, giving one entry per CDR3 protein. Altogether some 520,000 distinct CDR3 sequences are present, 14% being singletons, with the ten largest covering approximately 9.8%. Sequenced sample: blood. Receptors originate from a woman in her thirties with Graves' ophthalmopathy.

Of note for this clonotype: A much larger clone sits a single nucleotide away, making a read error possible. The CDR3 reads CASSSASASSYEQCF. CDR3 DNA: TGTGCCAGCAGTTCCGCTAGCGCGAGCTCCTACGAGCAGTGCTTC. The rearrangement links TRBV2 to TRBJ2-7, with D maybe TRBD2 (6 bases). This CDR3 has 15 amino acids. Germline assignment: CDR1 SNHLY and CDR2 FYNNEI.

V gene TRBV6-5 combines with J gene TRBJ2-7; 8 nucleotides agree with TRBD1. The germline V gene has CDR1 MNHEY and CDR2 SVGAGI. J lost 6 bases, V lost 3 bases, and 7 bases had no gene match. This CDR3 comprises 14 residues. This chain's CDR3 is CASSYRQGAFEQYF. CDR3 nucleotides: TGTGCCAGCAGTTATAGGCAGGGGGCCTTCGAGCAGTACTTC.

This clonotype was recorded at least ten times. The V call is TRBV27, the J call TRBJ1-2; D remains ambiguous. The V gene lost 4 bases and the J gene lost 7 bases, with 13 bases spanning the gap. CDR1 and CDR2 (germline): MNHEY, SMNVEV (reference sequence). The CDR3 extends over 13 amino acids. The CDR3 spells CASSSAVVGGYTF. CDR3 nucleotide sequence: TGTGCCAGCAGTTCCGCGGTGGTGGGTGGCTACACCTTC.

The sample holds many counts of this clonotype. V is TRBV10-3 and J is TRBJ2-5; TRBD2 might be the D (7 bases). Germline CDR1 reads ENHRY; CDR2 reads SYGVKD. This CDR3 has 15 residues. Trimming removed 10 bases from V and 2 bases from J, with 20 bases in between. The CDR3 bases are TGTGCCACGGGAATTCCCAGGGGAGGGCAAGAGACCCAGTACTTC. Its translation: CATGIPRGGQETQYF.

This clonotype has at least ten counts. The chain joins TRBV6-2 or TRBV6-3 to TRBJ1-2, with D unclear. Deletions cut 4 bases from V and 0 bases from J, with 15 bases between. The CDR3 is 16 amino acids. Germline CDR1 is MNHEY and CDR2 is SVGEGT. The CDR3 DNA reads as TGTGCCAGCAGTTCCCCCCCCGCAGTTACTAACTATGGCTACACCTTC. Translation: CASSSPPAVTNYGYTF.

This clonotype was seen repeatedly, ten times or more. The rearrangement uses TRBV20-1 and TRBJ1-3, with a possible D match to TRBD1 (5 bases). The CDR3 is made up of 13 amino acids. CDR1 is DFQATT and CDR2 is SNEGSKA in the germline V gene (reference sequence). The ends were cut back, 5 bases at V and 1 base at J, with 9 bases in the middle. Here the CDR3 reads CSAHQGSGNTIYF. The CDR3 DNA is TGCAGTGCTCACCAGGGTTCTGGAAACACCATATATTTT.

This clonotype was detected ten times or more. This rearrangement joins TRBV28 to TRBJ1-6; 7 bases map to TRBD1. The germline V gene has CDR1 MDHEN and CDR2 SYDVKM. The CDR3 has 18 residues. V lost 3 bases and J lost 7; bases outside the gene matches: 15. In DNA form, the CDR3 reads TGTGCCAGCAGTTTCCCTTCCCGGGACAGACTGATAAATTCACCCCTCCACTTT. This sequence encodes CASSFPSRDRLINSPLHF.

The chain carries TRBV20-1 and TRBJ2-7; 9 bases are shared with TRBD2. Germline CDR1 is DFQATT and CDR2 is SNEGSKA (reference sequence). The CDR3 loop spans 13 amino acids. J lost 4 bases, V lost 6 bases, and 7 bases had no gene match. The CDR3 coding sequence is TGCAGTGCAGTTAGCGGGGGCGTATACGAGCAGTACTTC. Protein product: CSAVSGGVYEQYF.

This clonotype was counted between two and nine times. V and J are TRBV2 and TRBJ2-2; D may be TRBD1 (5 bases). Trimming pared 7 bases from V and 0 bases from J, leaving 9 bases between. CDR3 length: 14 residues. Germline V gives CDR1 SNHLY, CDR2 FYNNEI. The CDR3: CASKQVANTGELFF. The CDR3 nucleotides read TGTGCCAGCAAACAGGTCGCGAACACCGGGGAGCTGTTTTTT.

This clonotype occurred many times. This chain uses TRBV3-1 with TRBJ2-7; D perhaps matches TRBD1 (6 bases). V lost 7 bases to trimming and J lost 1 base, with 14 bases between them. This CDR3 spans 14 amino acids. Germline assignment: CDR1 LGHDT and CDR2 YNNKEL (reference sequence). CDR3 in amino acids: CASTLKTGSYEQYF. CDR3 nucleotides: TGTGCCAGCACCCTCAAAACAGGGTCCTACGAGCAGTACTTC.

This clonotype was seen a few times. This CDR3 is CASSHTGGSYTEAFF. The CDR3 DNA reads TGTGCCAGCAGCCATACGGGGGGCTCGTACACTGAAGCTTTCTTT. This rearrangement joins TRBV12-3 or TRBV12-4 to TRBJ1-1; a possible D gene is TRBD1 (6 bases). The germline V and J ends were trimmed by 6 bases and 3 bases, with 17 bases remaining between them. The CDR3 is 15 residues long.

This chain uses TRBV12-3 or TRBV12-4 with TRBJ2-7; 8 nucleotides line up with TRBD1. This CDR3 comprises 13 residues. The V segment lost 6 bases and the J segment 5 bases; nucleotides outside the gene matches: 6. This CDR3 reads CASRTDRANEQYF. The CDR3 DNA is TGTGCCAGCAGGACGGACAGGGCGAACGAGCAGTACTTC.

This clonotype was seen many times. The V gene is TRBV12-3 or TRBV12-4, the J gene TRBJ1-1; D might be TRBD1 (5 bases). The CDR3 has 14 amino acids. Trimming left V 5 bases short and J 1 base short, with 11 bases between. The CDR3 sequence is CASSGGMGNTEAFF. The CDR3 DNA reads TGTGCCAGCAGTGGGGGTATGGGGAACACTGAAGCTTTCTTT.

This clonotype showed up many times. The chain has TRBV7-2 and TRBJ2-5, with unresolved D. Trimming stripped 1 base from V and 5 bases from J, with 14 bases between. There are 15 residues in the CDR3. Per the germline V gene, CDR1 is SGHTA and CDR2 is FQGNSA. The CDR3 DNA sequence: TGTGCCAGCAGCTTAGGGGGTGCTGGGTTGGAGACCCAGTACTTC. Protein product: CASSLGGAGLETQYF.

This clonotype was counted at least ten times. This chain connects TRBV20-1 to TRBJ1-1; weak D call: TRBD1 (6 bases). The CDR3 loop spans 13 amino acids. The germline V gene has CDR1 DFQATT and CDR2 SNEGSKA (reference sequence). V lost 1 base to trimming and J lost 1 base, with 7 bases between them. The CDR3 region is CSARGTANTEAFF. CDR3 nucleotide sequence: TGCAGTGCTAGAGGGACAGCGAACACTGAAGCTTTCTTT.

This clonotype was counted ten times or more. The genes are TRBV6-1 and TRBJ2-3; D is possibly TRBD1 (6 bases). Germline-derived CDR1 and CDR2 are MNHNS and SASEGT. The CDR3 is made up of 14 amino acids. V was pared by 1 base and J by 4 bases, with 9 bases between. CDR3 sequence: CASSEVNRADTQYF. The CDR3 nucleotides are TGTGCCAGCAGTGAAGTCAACAGGGCAGATACGCAGTATTTT.

This clonotype showed up many times. The V and J genes are TRBV27 and TRBJ1-2; tentatively, D is TRBD1 (5 bases). The CDR3 consists of 14 residues. Germline V gene lookup returns CDR1 MNHEY and CDR2 SMNVEV (reference sequence). Trimming shortened V by 6 bases and J by 5 bases, and 16 bases separated the two germline ends. The CDR3 loop reads CASRTQGGNYGYTF. The CDR3 bases are TGTGCCAGCAGAACCCAGGGAGGAAATTATGGCTACACCTTC.

The chain employs TRBV9 and TRBJ1-5, with TRBD1 as a possible D gene (5 bases). Looked up from germline, CDR1 is SGDLS and CDR2 is YYNGEE. The V end lost 0 bases, the J end lost 5 bases, and 15 bases lay between the germline ends. This CDR3 region has 16 residues. This chain's CDR3 is CASSVVGGTRDQPQHF. The CDR3 region has the DNA TGTGCCAGCAGCGTAGTTGGGGGGACTCGGGATCAGCCCCAGCATTTT.

This clonotype was counted at least ten times. The V call is TRBV28, the J call TRBJ2-5; perhaps TRBD2 as D (6 bases). This CDR3 is 14 amino acids long. The germline gives CDR1 MDHEN, CDR2 SYDVKM. Trimming stripped 4 bases from V and 3 bases from J, with 12 bases between. CDR3 nucleotide sequence: TGTGCCAGCAGTTACTACGGGGAGGAAGAGACCCAGTACTTC. Its translation: CASSYYGEEETQYF. Filled out from reference TRBV28 and TRBJ2-5, the complete variable domain reads DVKVTQSSRYLVKRTGEKVFLECVQDMDHENMFWYRQDPGLGLRLIYFSYDVKMKEKGDIPEGYSVSREKKERFSLILESASTNQTSMYLCASSYYGEEETQYFGPGTRLLVL.

In its sample, this clonotype was seen many times. This chain joins TRBV18 and TRBJ1-2, with D perhaps TRBD1 (6 bases). The CDR3 covers 15 residues. Germline CDR1 reads KGHSH; CDR2 reads LQKENI. With 3 bases removed from V and 6 bases from J, the gap between germline ends came to 17 bases. CDR3 DNA: TGTGCCAGCTCACCCTTTGGATCACAGGGCCATGGCTACACCTTC. It specifies CASSPFGSQGHGYTF.

The table lists this clonotype with many counts. V and J are TRBV29-1 and TRBJ1-2; no clear D. There are 12 residues in the CDR3. The germline gives CDR1 SQVTM, CDR2 ANQGSEA. Trimming took off 7 bases at V and 4 bases at J, with 13 bases between the two ends. This CDR3 reads CSGQSLIYGYTF. DNA of the CDR3: TGCAGCGGTCAGAGCTTAATCTATGGCTACACCTTC.

This clonotype was observed once. Just one base apart from a much larger clone, this may be a read error. As the CDR3 is not closed by the conserved phenylalanine or tryptophan, this likely results from a read error. The chain couples TRBV20-1 to TRBJ2-7; D is uncertain. The V gene lost 3 bases and the J gene lost 3 bases, with 12 bases spanning the gap. This CDR3 is built from 13 residues. Germline V gene lookup returns CDR1 DFQATT and CDR2 SNEGSKA (reference sequence). CDR3 sequence: CSASRLQFYEQYY. CDR3 bases: TGCAGTGCTAGCAGATTACAGTTCTACGAGCAGTACTAC.

This clonotype was seen at least ten times. The chain recombines TRBV19 with TRBJ1-5; D unresolved. Germline CDR1 reads LNHDA; CDR2 reads SQIVND (reference sequence). The CDR3 consists of 14 residues. With 3 bases removed from V and 5 bases from J, the gap between germline ends came to 11 bases. The CDR3 DNA reads as TGTGCCAGTAGTATCCCAGGTTTCCATCAGCCCCAGCATTTT. Translated: CASSIPGFHQPQHF.

This clonotype was detected only a few times. An end of the junction differs from the germline gene, which may be a read error. The V gene is TRBV12-3 or TRBV12-4, the J gene TRBJ2-5; D remains ambiguous. The CDR3 spans 13 residues. CDR3 in amino acids: CASSFLASETKYF. The CDR3, as DNA: TGTGCCAGCAGTTTCCTGGCCTCAGAGACCAAGTACTTC.

The table lists this clonotype with a few counts. The CDR3 coding sequence is TGTGCCAGCAGCCCCGTTGACAGCGGCAAGTACTTC. This gives the protein CASSPVDSGKYF. This chain connects TRBV7-9 to TRBJ2-4; perhaps D is TRBD1 or TRBD2 (5 bases each). CDR3 length equals 12 residues. The V gene's germline CDR1 is SEHNR and CDR2 FQNEAQ (reference sequence). V lost 5 bases, J lost 14 bases, and 16 bases lay in between.

This clonotype appeared once. V is TRBV6-5 and J is TRBJ1-1, with 7 bases aligning to TRBD1. This CDR3 has 13 amino acids. The germline V gene has CDR1 MNHEY and CDR2 SVGAGI. Germline trimming cut 3 bases from V and 4 bases from J; bases unmatched to any gene: 2. For the CDR3, the DNA is TGTGCCAGCAGTTATGAGGGGGCCACTGAAGCTTTCTTT. Translation gives CASSYEGATEAFF.

This clonotype was recorded many times. V usage is TRBV28 and J usage is TRBJ1-6, with a possible D match to TRBD1 (6 bases). The CDR3 sequence is 14 residues long. CDR1 and CDR2 (germline): MDHEN, SYDVKM. V lost 3 bases and J 9 bases, leaving 12 bases between the germline ends. CDR3 coding DNA: TGTGCCAGCAGTTTCAGAGGGGGAGGTTCACCCCTCCACTTT. This sequence encodes CASSFRGGGSPLHF.

This clonotype was seen many times. This chain connects TRBV13 to TRBJ2-2; the D is unclear. The V gene's germline CDR1 is PRHDT and CDR2 FYEKMQ (reference sequence). This CDR3 region has 17 residues. Trimming took 5 bases from V and 2 from J, leaving 18 bases between them. The CDR3 protein is CASSDHEGLGNTGELFF. The CDR3 nucleotides are TGTGCCAGCAGCGATCATGAAGGGCTGGGAAACACCGGGGAGCTGTTTTTT.

This clonotype has ten or more counts. The chain joins TRBV28 to TRBJ2-5, with 11 bases identical to TRBD2. The CDR3 length is 15 residues. CDR1 and CDR2 from the germline V gene are MDHEN and SYDVKM. With 7 bases clipped from V and 4 bases from J, the junction kept 8 bases outside the gene matches. CDR3 bases: TGTGCCAGCACGTCAATAGCGGGAGGGGTAGAGACCCAGTACTTC. This gives the protein CASTSIAGGVETQYF.

This clonotype is a singleton in its sample. The chain carries TRBV6-5 and TRBJ1-6; D is unresolved. Trimming shortened V by 2 bases and J by 6 bases, and 5 bases separated the two germline ends. CDR1 and CDR2 (germline): MNHEY, SVGAGI. The CDR3 covers 13 residues. Here the CDR3 reads CASSYGSNSPLHF. CDR3 in DNA: TGTGCCAGCAGTTACGGGTCTAATTCACCCCTCCACTTT.